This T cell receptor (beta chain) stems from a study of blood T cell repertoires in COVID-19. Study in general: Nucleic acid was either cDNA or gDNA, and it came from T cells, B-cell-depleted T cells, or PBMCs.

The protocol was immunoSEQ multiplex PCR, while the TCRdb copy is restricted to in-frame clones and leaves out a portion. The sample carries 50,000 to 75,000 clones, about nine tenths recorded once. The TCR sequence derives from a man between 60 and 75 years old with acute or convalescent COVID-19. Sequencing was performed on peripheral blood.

The CDR3 DNA follows: TGTGCCTGGAGTACAGGGGGCGTGCAGTACTTC. This sequence encodes CAWSTGGVQYF. V usage is TRBV30 and J usage is TRBJ2-7; 9 positions match TRBD1. J gave up 9 bases and V 2 bases, and 2 bases lay outside the gene matches. The germline V gene has CDR1 GTSNPN and CDR2 SVGIG (reference sequence). This CDR3 is built from 11 residues.